This record concerns one T cell receptor (beta chain) sequence. What it binds is not known. This CDR3 has 16 amino acids. Trimming at V came to 6 bases and at J to 6 bases, leaving 13 bases not matched to a gene. CDR1 and CDR2 from the germline V gene are MNHEY and SMNVEV (reference sequence). The data were obtained in a study of cytomegalovirus exposure and HLA in healthy donors. Broader study findings: Three CMV-associated chains proved CMV antigen-specific in vitro. The classifier was said to identify cytomegalovirus status with high specificity and sensitivity.

Researchers ran the PCR with 60 Vbeta and 13 Jbeta primers. Only in-frame clones appear in the TCRdb table, and some are missing; sequencing was by immunoSEQ multiplex PCR. This repertoire shows some 160,000 clones, 65% to 85% found once; its top ten account for approximately 4%. The receptor was derived from a woman in her forties in good health and CMV-seropositive. The gene calls are TRBV27 and TRBJ1-1; 10 nucleotides match TRBD1. The sample consisted of PBMCs. CDR3 protein: CASSLSHGTGVSEAFF. The CDR3 DNA reads as TGTGCCAGCAGCCTGTCGCACGGGACAGGGGTCTCTGAAGCTTTCTTT.